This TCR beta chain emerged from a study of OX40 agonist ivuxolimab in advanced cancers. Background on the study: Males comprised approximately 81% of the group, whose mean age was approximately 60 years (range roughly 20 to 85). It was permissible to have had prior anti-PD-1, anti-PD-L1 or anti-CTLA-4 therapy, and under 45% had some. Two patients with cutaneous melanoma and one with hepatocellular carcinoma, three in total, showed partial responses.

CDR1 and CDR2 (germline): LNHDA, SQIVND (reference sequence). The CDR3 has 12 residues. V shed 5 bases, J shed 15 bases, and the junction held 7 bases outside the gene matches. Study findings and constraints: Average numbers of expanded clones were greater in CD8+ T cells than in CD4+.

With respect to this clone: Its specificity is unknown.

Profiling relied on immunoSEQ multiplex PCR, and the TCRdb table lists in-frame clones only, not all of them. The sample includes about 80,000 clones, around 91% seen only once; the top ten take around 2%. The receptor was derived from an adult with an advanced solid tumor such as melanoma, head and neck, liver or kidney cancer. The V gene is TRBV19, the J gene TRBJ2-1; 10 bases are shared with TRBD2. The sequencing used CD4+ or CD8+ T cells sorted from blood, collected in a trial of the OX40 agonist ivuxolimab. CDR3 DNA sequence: TGTGCCAGTAGTGTAGGTAGCGGGGGGTTGTTCTTC. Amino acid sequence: CASSVGSGGLFF.